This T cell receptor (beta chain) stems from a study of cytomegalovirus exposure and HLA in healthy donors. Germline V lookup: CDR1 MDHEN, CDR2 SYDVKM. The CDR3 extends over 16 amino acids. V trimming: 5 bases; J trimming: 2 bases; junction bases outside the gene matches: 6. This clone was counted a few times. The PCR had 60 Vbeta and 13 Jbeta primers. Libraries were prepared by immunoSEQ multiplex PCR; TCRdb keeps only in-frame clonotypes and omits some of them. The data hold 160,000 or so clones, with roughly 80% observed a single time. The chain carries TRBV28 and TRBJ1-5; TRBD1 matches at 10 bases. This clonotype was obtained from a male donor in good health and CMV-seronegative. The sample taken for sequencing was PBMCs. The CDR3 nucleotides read TGTGCCAGCAGTAGGACAGGGGGTATGGGCAATCAGCCCCAGCATTTT. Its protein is CASSRTGGMGNQPQHF.